This T cell receptor (beta chain) was recovered during a study of shared clonotypes between healthy human individuals. Study observations and caveats: Naive CD4 clonotypes were shared across a handful of donors at roughly 5.3%. Relative to their counterparts shared across all four donors, non-shared clonotypes exhibited diminished generation probabilities.

Germline assignment: CDR1 SGHVS and CDR2 FNYEAQ. J gave up 7 bases and V 1 base, and 9 bases lay outside the gene matches. The CDR3 contains 16 residues. A split of CD4+ cells into CD45RA+ naive and CD45RA-negative memory subsets was performed. Note on this clone: Its antigen is still unknown.

Per the study methods: Filtering differed because ImmunoSEQ produced junction-only sequences that carried no quality scores. The assay was immunoSEQ multiplex PCR, and TCRdb's table has in-frame clones only and misses some. V and J calls and clone size follow that table, whereas D and trimming were derived from the DNA. The table lists 1,500,000 or so clones, 98% of them singletons. The chain recombines TRBV7-6 with TRBJ2-1; 8 bases are a match to TRBD2. The sequence came from a man aged 25 to 40 in good health. The sequencing input was naive CD4+ T cells sorted from blood. Indicated subset: CD45RA+ positively selected. CDR3 sequence: CASSLGPGRAGNEQFF. DNA for the CDR3: TGTGCCAGCAGCTTAGGCCCCGGGAGGGCGGGGAATGAGCAGTTCTTC.